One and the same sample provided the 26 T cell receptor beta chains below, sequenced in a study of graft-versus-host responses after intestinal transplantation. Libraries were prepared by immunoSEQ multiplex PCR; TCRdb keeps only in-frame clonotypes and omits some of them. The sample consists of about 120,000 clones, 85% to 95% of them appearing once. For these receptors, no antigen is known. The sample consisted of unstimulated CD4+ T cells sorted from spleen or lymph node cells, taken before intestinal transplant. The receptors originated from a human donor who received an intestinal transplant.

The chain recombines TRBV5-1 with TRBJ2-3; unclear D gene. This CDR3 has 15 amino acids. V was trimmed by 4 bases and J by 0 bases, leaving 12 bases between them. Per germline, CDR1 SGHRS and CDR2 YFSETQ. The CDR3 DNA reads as TGCGCCAGCAGCGGTTTAGGTCAAAGCACAGATACGCAGTATTTT. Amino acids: CASSGLGQSTDTQYF.

CDR3 DNA sequence: TGCGCCAGCAGCCCAGGGACAGCCCTACCTAACTATGGCTACACCTTC. Its protein product is CASSPGTALPNYGYTF. This sequence joins TRBV4-1 and TRBJ1-2; 7 nucleotides match TRBD1. The ends lost 4 bases at V and 0 bases at J; junction bases unmatched: 8. Looked up from germline, CDR1 is MGHRA and CDR2 is YSYEKL. CDR3 length equals 16 residues.

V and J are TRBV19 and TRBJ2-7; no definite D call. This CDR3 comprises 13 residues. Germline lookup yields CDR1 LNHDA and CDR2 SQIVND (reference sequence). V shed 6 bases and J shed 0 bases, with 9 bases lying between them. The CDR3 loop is CASRAPGSYEQYF. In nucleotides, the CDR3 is TGTGCCAGTAGGGCCCCCGGCTCCTACGAGCAGTACTTC.

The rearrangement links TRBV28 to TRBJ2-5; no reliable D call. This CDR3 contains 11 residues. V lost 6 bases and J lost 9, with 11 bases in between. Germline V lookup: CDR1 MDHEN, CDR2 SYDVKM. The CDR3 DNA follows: TGTGCCAGCAGCTATCAAGTGTCCCAGTACTTC. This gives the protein CASSYQVSQYF.

The CDR3 here is CAWTPGIISYEQYF. The CDR3, as DNA: TGTGCCTGGACCCCGGGGATTATTTCCTACGAGCAGTACTTC. The chain couples TRBV30 to TRBJ2-7, with a possible D match to TRBD2 (5 bases). CDR1 and CDR2 from the germline V gene are GTSNPN and SVGIG (reference sequence). Trimming took 4 bases from V and 1 from J, leaving 14 bases between them. This CDR3 region has 14 residues.

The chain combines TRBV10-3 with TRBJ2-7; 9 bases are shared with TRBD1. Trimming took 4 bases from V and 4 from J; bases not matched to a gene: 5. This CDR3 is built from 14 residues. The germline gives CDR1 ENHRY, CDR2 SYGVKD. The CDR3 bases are TGTGCCATCAGTGTGGACAGGGGACTTTACGAGCAGTACTTC. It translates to CAISVDRGLYEQYF.

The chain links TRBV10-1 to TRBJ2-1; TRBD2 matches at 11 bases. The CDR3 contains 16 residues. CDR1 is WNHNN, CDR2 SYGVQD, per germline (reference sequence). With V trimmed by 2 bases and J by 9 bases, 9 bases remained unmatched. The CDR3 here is CASSETTSGTLGEQFF. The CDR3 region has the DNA TGCGCCAGCAGTGAGACGACTAGCGGGACCCTAGGTGAGCAGTTCTTC.

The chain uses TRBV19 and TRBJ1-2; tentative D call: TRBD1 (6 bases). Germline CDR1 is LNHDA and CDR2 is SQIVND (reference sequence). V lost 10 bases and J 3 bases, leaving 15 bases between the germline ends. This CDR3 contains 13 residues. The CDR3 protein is CATQQGIDYGYTF. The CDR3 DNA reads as TGTGCCACCCAACAGGGTATTGACTATGGCTACACCTTC.

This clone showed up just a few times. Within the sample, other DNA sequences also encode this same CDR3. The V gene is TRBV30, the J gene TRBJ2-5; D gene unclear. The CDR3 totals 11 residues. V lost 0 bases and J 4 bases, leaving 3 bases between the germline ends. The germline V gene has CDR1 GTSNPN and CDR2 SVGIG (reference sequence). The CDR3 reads CAWSVRETQYF. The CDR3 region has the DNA TGTGCCTGGAGTGTAAGAGAGACCCAGTACTTC.

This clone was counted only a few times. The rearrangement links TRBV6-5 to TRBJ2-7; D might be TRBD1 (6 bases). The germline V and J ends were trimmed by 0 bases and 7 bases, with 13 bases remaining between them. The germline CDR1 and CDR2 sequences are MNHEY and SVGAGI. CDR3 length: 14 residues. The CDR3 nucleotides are TGTGCCAGCAGTTACTCACCCGGACAGTCTGAGCAGTACTTC. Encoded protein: CASSYSPGQSEQYF.

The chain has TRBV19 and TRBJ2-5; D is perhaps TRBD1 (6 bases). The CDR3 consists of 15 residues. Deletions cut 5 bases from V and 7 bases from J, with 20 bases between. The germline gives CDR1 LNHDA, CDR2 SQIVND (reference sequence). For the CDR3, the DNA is TGTGCCAGTAGTCCCGGGACAAAAAGCGGAGGGACCCAGTACTTC. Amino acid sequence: CASSPGTKSGGTQYF.

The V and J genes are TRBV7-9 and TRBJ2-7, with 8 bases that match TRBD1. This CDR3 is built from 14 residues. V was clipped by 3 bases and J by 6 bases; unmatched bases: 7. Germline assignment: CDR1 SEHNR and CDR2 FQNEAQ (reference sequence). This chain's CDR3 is CASSFTGGSSEQYF. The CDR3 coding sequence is TGTGCCAGCAGCTTTACAGGGGGGAGCTCCGAGCAGTACTTC. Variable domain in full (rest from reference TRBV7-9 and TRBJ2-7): DTGVSQNPRHKITKRGQNVTFRCDPISEHNRLYWYRQTLGQGPEFLTYFQNEAQLEKSRLLSDRFSAERPKGSFSTLEIQRTEQGDSAMYLCASSFTGGSSEQYFGPGTRLTVT.

CDR3 sequence (DNA): TGTGCCAGCTCTGAGGGAGCGAAAGATACGCAGTATTTT. Amino acid sequence: CASSEGAKDTQYF. The V and J genes are TRBV2 and TRBJ2-3; D possibly corresponds to TRBD2 (5 bases). Germline values: CDR1 SNHLY, CDR2 FYNNEI. The V end lost 8 bases, the J end lost 5 bases, and 14 bases lay between the germline ends. This CDR3 has 13 amino acids.

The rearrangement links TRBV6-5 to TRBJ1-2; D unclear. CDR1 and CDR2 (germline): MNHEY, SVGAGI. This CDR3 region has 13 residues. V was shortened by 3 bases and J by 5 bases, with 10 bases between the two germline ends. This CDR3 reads CASSYTDGYGYTF. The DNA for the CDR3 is TGTGCCAGCAGTTATACTGATGGATATGGCTACACCTTC.

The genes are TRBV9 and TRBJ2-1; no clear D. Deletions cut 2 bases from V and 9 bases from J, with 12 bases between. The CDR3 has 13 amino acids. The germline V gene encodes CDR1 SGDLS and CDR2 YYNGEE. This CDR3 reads CASSVVTKGEQFF. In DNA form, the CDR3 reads TGTGCCAGCAGCGTCGTCACAAAAGGTGAGCAGTTCTTC.

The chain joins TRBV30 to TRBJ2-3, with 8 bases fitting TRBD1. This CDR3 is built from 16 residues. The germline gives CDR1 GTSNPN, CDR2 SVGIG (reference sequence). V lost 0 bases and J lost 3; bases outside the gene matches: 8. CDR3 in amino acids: CAWSVGAGGTTDTQYF. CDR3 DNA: TGTGCCTGGAGTGTTGGGGCAGGGGGCACAACAGATACGCAGTATTTT.

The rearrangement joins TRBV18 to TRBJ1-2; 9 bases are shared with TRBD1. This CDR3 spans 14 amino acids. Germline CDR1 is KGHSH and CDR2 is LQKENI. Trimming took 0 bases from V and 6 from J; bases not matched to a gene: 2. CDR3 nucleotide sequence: TGTGCCAGCTCACCACCGGGACAGGGAAATGGCTACACCTTC. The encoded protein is CASSPPGQGNGYTF.

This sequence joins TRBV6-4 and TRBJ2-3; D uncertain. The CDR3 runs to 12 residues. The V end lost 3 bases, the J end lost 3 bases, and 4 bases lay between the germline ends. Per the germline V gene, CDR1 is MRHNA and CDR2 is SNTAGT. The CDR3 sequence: CASSDATDTQYF. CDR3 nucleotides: TGTGCCAGCAGTGATGCTACAGATACGCAGTATTTT.

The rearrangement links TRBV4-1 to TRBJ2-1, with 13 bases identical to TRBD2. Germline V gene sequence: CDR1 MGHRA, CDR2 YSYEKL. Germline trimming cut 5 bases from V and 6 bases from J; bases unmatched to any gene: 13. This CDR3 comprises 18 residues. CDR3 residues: CASSSYLGLAGAGNEQFF. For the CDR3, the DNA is TGCGCCAGCAGCTCCTACCTAGGACTAGCGGGAGCAGGCAATGAGCAGTTCTTC.

For the CDR3, the DNA is TGTGCCAGCAGCCAAGGAGCCGTGCCGCTTCGTGGGGCCAACGTCCTGACTTTC. Protein product: CASSQGAVPLRGANVLTF. This rearrangement joins TRBV4-2 to TRBJ2-6, with D unclear. V lost 1 base, J lost 3 bases, and 16 bases lay in between. The germline V gene has CDR1 LGHNA and CDR2 YNFKEQ. There are 18 residues in the CDR3.

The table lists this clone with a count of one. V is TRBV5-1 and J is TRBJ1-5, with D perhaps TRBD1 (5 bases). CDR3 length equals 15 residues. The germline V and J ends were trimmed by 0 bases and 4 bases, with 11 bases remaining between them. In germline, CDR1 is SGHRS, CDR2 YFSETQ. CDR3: CASSLAGKGNQPQHF. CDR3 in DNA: TGCGCCAGCAGCTTGGCAGGGAAGGGAAATCAGCCCCAGCATTTT.

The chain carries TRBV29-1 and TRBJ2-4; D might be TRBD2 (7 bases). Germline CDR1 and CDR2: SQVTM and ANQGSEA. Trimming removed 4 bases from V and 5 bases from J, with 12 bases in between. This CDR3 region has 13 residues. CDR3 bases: TGCAGCGTTGTACCGGGGGGCCAAAACATTCAGTACTTC. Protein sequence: CSVVPGGQNIQYF. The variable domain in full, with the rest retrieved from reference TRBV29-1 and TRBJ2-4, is SAVISQKPSRDICQRGTSLTIQCQVDSQVTMMFWYRQQPGQSLTLIATANQGSEATYESGFVIDKFPISRPNLTFSTLTVSNMSPEDSSIYLCSVVPGGQNIQYFGAGTRLSVL.

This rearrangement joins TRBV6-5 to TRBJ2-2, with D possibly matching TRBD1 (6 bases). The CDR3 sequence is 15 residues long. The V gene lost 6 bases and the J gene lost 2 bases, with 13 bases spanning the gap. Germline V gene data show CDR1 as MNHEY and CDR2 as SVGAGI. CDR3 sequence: CASRPDRPNTGELFF. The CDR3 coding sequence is TGTGCCAGCAGACCTGACAGGCCTAACACCGGGGAGCTGTTTTTT.

CDR3 sequence (DNA): TGCGCCAGCAGCACCGGGACAGTCGGCACAGATACGCAGTATTTT. Translation: CASSTGTVGTDTQYF. V usage is TRBV5-1 and J usage is TRBJ2-3; TRBD1 agrees at 7 bases. Looked up from germline, CDR1 is SGHRS and CDR2 is YFSETQ. The CDR3 runs to 15 residues. J gave up 1 base and V 4 bases, and 6 bases lay outside the gene matches. The whole variable domain, remainder taken from reference TRBV5-1 and TRBJ2-3, is KAGVTQTPRYLIKTRGQQVTLSCSPISGHRSVSWYQQTPGQGLQFLFEYFSETQRNKGNFPGRFSGRQFSNSRSEMNVSTLELGDSALYLCASSTGTVGTDTQYFGPGTRLTVL.

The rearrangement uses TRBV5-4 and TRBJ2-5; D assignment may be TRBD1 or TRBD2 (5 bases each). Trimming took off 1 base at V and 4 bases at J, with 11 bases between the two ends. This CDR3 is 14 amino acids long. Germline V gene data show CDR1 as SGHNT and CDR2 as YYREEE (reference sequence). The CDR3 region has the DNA TGTGCCAGCAGCTTGTGGGGGTGGGGAGAGACCCAGTACTTC. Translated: CASSLWGWGETQYF.

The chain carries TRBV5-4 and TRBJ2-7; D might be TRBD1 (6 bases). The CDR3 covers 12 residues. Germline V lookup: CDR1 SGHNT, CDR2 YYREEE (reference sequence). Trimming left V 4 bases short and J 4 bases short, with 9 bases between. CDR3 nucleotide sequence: TGTGCCAGCAGCGCGGACAGATACGAGCAGTACTTC. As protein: CASSADRYEQYF. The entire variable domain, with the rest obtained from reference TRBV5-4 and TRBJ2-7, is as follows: ETGVTQSPTHLIKTRGQQVTLRCSSQSGHNTVSWYQQALGQGPQFIFQYYREEENGRGNFPPRFSGLQFPNYSSELNVNALELDDSALYLCASSADRYEQYFGPGTRLTVT.